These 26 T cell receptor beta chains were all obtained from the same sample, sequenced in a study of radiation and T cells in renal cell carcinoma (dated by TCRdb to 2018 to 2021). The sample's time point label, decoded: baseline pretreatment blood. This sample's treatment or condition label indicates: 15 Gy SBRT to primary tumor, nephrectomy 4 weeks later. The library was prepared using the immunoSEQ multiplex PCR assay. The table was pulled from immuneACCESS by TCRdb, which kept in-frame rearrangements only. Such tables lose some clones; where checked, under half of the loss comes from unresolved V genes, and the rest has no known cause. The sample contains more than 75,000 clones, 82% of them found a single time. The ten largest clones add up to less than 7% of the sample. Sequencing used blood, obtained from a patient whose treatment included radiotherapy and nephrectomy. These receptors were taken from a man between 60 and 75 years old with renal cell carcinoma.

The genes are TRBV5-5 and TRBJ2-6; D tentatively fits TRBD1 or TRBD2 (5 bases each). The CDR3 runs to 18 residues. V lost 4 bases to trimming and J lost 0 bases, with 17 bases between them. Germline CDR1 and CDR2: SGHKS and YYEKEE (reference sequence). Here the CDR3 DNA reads TGTGCCAGCAGCCCGGGACCCCACCCCCCCTCTGGGGCCAACGTCCTGACTTTC. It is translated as CASSPGPHPPSGANVLTF.

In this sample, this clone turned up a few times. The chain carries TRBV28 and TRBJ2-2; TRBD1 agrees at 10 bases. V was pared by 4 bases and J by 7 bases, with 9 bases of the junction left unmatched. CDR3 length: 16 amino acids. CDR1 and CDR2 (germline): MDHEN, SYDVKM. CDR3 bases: TGTGCCAGCAGTTCCGACAGGGGGCTATCGGGCGGGGAGCTGTTTTTT. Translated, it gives CASSSDRGLSGGELFF.

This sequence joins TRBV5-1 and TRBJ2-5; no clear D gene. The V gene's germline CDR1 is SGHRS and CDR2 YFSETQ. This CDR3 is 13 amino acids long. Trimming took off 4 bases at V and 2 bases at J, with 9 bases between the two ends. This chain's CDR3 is CASSPDLQETQYF. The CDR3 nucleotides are TGCGCCAGCAGCCCTGACTTACAAGAGACCCAGTACTTC.

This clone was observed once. Written as DNA, the CDR3 is TGTGCCAGCAGCGCGGGACAGGGACGTGAAAAACTGTTTTTT. This encodes CASSAGQGREKLFF. The chain employs TRBV6-1 and TRBJ1-4; 9 bases are a match to TRBD1. The CDR3 is 14 residues long. Per the germline V gene, CDR1 is MNHNS and CDR2 is SASEGT. J gave up 7 bases and V 6 bases, and 6 bases lay outside the gene matches.

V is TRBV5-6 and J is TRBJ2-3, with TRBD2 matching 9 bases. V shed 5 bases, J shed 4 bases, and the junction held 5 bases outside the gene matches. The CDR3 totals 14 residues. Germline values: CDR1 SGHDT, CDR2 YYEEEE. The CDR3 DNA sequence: TGTGCCAGCAGTGAGTTAGCGGGAGCAGATACGCAGTATTTT. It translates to CASSELAGADTQYF.

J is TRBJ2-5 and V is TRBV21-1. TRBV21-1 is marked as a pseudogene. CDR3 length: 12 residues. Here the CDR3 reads CASSKDVGAQYF. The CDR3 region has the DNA TGTGCCAGCAGCAAAGACGTGGGGGCCCAGTACTTC.

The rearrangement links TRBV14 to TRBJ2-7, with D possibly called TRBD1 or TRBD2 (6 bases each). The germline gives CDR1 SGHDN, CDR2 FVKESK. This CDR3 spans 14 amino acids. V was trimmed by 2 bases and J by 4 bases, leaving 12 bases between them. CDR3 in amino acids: CASSQRGAAYEQYF. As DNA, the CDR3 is TGTGCCAGCAGCCAAAGGGGGGCCGCGTACGAGCAGTACTTC.

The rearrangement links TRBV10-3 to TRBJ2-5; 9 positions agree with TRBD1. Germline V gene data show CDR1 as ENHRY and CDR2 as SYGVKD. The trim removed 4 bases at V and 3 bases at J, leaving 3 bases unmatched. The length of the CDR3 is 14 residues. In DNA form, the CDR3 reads TGTGCCATCAGTGCGGGACAGGGAAAAGAGACCCAGTACTTC. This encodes CAISAGQGKETQYF.

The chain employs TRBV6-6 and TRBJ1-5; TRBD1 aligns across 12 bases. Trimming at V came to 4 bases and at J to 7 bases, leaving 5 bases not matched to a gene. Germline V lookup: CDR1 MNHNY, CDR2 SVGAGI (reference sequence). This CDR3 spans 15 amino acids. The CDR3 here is CASSSGTGGRQPQHF. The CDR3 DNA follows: TGTGCCAGCAGTTCCGGGACAGGGGGCCGGCAGCCCCAGCATTTT.

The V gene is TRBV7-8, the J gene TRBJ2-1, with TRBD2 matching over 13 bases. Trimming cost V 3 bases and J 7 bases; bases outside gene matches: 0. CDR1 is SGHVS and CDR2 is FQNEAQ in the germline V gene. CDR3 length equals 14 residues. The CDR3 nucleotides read TGTGCCAGCAGCTTGACTAGCGGGAGGAATGAGCAGTTCTTC. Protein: CASSLTSGRNEQFF.

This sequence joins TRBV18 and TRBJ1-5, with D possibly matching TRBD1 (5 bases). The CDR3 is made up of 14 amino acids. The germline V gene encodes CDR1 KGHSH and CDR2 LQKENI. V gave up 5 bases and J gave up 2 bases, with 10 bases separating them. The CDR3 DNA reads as TGTGCCAGCTCAGGCCGGGACGGCAATCAGCCCCAGCATTTT. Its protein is CASSGRDGNQPQHF.

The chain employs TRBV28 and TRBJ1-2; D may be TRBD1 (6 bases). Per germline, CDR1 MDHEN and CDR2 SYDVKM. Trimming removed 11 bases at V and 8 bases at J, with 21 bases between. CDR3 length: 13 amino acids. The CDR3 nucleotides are TGTGCCGGCCAAGAGGGGGGGAGGTCGGGCTACACCTTC. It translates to CAGQEGGRSGYTF.

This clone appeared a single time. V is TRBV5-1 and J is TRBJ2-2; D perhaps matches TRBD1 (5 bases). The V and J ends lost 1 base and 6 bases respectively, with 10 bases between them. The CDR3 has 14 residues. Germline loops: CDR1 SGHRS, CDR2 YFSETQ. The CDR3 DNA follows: TGCGCCAGCAGCTTGCTTCGCAGGGCCGGGGAGCTGTTTTTT. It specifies CASSLLRRAGELFF.

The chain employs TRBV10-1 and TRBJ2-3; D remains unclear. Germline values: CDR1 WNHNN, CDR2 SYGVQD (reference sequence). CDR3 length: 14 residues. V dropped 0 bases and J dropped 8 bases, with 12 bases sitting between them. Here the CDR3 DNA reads TGCGCCAGCAGTGAGTCCCCGGCGGCCGTTACGCAGTATTTT. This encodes CASSESPAAVTQYF.

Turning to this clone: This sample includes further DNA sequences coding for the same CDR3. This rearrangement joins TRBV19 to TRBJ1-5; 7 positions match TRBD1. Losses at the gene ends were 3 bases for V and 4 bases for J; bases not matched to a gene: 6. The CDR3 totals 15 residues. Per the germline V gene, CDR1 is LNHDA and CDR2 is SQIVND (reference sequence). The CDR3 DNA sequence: TGTGCCAGTAGTATTCTCACAGGGGAAAATCAGCCCCAGCATTTT. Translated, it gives CASSILTGENQPQHF.

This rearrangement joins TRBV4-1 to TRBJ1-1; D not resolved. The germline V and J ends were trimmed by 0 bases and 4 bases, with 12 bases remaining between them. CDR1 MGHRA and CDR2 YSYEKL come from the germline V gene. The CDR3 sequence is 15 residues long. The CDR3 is CASSQDPRGSTEAFF. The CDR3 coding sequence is TGCGCCAGCAGCCAAGATCCGAGAGGGAGCACTGAAGCTTTCTTT.

CDR3 amino acids: CASSFSREGRNEQFF. In nucleotides, the CDR3 is TGTGCCAGCAGTTTTTCGAGGGAGGGGAGGAATGAGCAGTTCTTC. This chain links TRBV27 with TRBJ2-1; TRBD2 matches at 7 bases. CDR3 length: 15 residues. V trimming: 3 bases; J trimming: 7 bases; junction bases outside the gene matches: 9. The germline V gene encodes CDR1 MNHEY and CDR2 SMNVEV (reference sequence).

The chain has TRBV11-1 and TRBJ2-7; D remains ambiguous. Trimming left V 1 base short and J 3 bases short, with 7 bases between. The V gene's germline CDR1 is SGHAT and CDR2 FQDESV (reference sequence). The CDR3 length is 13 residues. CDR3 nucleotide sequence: TGTGCCAGCAGCTTAGGTCGCAGCTACGAGCAGTACTTC. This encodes CASSLGRSYEQYF. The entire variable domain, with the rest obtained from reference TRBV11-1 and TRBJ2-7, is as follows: EAEVAQSPRYKITEKSQAVAFWCDPISGHATLYWYRQILGQGPELLVQFQDESVVDDSQLPKDRFSAERLKGVDSTLKIQPAELGDSAMYLCASSLGRSYEQYFGPGTRLTVT.

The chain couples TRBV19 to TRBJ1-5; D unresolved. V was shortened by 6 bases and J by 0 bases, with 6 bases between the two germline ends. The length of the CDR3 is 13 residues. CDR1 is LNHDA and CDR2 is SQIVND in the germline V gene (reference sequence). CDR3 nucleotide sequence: TGTGCCAGTAGGCTGTATAGCAATCAGCCCCAGCATTTT. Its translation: CASRLYSNQPQHF.

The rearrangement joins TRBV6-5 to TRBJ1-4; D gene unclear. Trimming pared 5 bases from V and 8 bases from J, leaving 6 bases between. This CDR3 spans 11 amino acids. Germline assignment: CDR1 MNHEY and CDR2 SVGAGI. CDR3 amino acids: CASSDEEKLFF. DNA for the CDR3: TGTGCCAGCAGTGACGAAGAAAAACTGTTTTTT.

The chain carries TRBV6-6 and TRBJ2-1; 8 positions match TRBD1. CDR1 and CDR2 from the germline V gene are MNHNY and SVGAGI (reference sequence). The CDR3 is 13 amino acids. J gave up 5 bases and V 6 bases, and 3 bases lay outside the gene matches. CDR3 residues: CASSDRGHNEQFF. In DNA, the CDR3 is TGTGCCAGCAGCGACAGGGGTCACAATGAGCAGTTCTTC.

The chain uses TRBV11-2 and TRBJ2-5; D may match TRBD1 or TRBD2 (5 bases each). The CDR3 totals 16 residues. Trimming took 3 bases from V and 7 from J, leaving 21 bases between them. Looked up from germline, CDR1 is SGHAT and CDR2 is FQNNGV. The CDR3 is CASSFRRDGVVWTQYF. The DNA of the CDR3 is TGTGCCAGCAGCTTCCGCAGGGACGGCGTCGTTTGGACCCAGTACTTC.

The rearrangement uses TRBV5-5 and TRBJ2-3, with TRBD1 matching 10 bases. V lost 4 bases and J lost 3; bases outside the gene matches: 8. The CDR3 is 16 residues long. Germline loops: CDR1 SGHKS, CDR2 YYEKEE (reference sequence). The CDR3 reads CASSRTPGQGTDTQYF. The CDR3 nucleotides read TGTGCCAGCAGCCGTACACCGGGACAGGGGACAGATACGCAGTATTTT.

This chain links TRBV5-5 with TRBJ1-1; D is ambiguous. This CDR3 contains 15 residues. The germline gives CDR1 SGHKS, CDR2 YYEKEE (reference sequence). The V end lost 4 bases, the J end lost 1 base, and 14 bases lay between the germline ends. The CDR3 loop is CASSRYLRTNTEAFF. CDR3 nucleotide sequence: TGTGCCAGCAGCCGGTACCTCCGGACGAACACTGAAGCTTTCTTT.

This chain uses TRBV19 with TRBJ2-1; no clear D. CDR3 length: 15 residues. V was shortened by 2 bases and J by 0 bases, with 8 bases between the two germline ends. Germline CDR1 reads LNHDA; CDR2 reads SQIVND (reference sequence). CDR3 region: CASSIKGSSYNEQFF. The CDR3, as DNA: TGTGCCAGTAGTATAAAGGGAAGCTCCTACAATGAGCAGTTCTTC. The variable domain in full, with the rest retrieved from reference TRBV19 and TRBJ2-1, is DGGITQSPKYLFRKEGQNVTLSCEQNLNHDAMYWYRQDPGQGLRLIYYSQIVNDFQKGDIAEGYSVSREKKESFPLTVTSAQKNPTAFYLCASSIKGSSYNEQFFGPGTRLTVL.

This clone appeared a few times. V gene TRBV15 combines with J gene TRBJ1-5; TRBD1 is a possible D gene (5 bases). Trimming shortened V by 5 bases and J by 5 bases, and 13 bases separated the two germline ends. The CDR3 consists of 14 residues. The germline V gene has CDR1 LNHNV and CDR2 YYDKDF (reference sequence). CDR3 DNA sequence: TGTGCCACCAGCCAAGGGACTGGCTATCAGCCCCAGCATTTT. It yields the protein CATSQGTGYQPQHF.